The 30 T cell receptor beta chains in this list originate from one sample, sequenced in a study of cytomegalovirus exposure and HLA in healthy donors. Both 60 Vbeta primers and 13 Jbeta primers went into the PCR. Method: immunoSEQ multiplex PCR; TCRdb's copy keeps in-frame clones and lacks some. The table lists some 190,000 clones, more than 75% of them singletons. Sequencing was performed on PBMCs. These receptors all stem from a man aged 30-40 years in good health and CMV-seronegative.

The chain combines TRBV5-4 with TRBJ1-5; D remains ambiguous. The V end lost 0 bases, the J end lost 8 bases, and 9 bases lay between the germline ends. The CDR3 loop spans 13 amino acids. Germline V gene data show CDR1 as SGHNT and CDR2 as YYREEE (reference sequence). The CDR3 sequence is CASSLERREPQHF. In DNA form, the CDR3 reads TGTGCCAGCAGCTTGGAAAGGCGGGAGCCCCAGCATTTT.

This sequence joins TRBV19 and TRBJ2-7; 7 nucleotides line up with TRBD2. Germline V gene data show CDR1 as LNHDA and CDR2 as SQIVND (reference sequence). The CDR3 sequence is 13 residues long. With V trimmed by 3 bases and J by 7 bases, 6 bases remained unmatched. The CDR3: CASSILARGEQYF. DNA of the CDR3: TGTGCCAGTAGTATCCTAGCGCGGGGGGAGCAGTACTTC.

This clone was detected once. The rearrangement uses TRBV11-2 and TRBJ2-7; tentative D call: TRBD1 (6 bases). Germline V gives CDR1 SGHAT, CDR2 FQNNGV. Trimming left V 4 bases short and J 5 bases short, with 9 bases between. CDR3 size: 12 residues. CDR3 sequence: CASSWQGHEQYF. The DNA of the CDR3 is TGTGCCAGCAGCTGGCAGGGGCACGAGCAGTACTTC.

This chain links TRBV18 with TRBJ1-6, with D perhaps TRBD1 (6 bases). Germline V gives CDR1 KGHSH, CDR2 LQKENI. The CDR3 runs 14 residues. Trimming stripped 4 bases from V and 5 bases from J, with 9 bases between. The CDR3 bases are TGTGCCAGCTCACAGGACAGAAATAATTCACCCCTCCACTTT. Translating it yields CASSQDRNNSPLHF.

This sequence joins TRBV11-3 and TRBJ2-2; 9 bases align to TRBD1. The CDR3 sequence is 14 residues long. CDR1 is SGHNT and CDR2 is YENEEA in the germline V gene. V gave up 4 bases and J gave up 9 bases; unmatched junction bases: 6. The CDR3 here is CASSSGTGSRELFF. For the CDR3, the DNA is TGTGCCAGCAGCTCGGGGACAGGGAGCCGGGAGCTGTTTTTT.

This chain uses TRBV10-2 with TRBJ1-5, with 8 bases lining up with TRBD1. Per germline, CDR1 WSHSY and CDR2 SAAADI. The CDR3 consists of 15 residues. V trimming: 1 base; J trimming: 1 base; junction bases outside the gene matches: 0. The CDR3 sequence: CASSEYRGSNQPQHF. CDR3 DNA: TGCGCCAGCAGTGAGTACAGGGGGAGCAATCAGCCCCAGCATTTT.

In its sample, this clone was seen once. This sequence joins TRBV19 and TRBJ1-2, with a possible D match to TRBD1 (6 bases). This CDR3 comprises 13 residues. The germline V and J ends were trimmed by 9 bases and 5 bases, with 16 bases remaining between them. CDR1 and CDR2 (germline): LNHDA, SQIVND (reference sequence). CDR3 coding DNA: TGTGCCAGCCGGTCGACAGACAGGTATGGCTACACCTTC. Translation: CASRSTDRYGYTF.

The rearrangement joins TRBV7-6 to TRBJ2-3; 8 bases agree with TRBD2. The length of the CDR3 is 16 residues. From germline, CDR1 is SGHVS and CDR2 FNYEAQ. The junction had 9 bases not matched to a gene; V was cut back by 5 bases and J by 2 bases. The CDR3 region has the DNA TGTGCCAGCAGCCCTGTAGCGGGACGATACACAGATACGCAGTATTTT. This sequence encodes CASSPVAGRYTDTQYF.

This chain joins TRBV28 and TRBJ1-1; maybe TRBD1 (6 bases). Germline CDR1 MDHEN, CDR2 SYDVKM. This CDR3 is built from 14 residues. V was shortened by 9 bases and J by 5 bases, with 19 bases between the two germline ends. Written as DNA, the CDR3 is TGTGCCAGTTTGTGGGCGGGGGCTTCGACTGAAGCTTTCTTT. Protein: CASLWAGASTEAFF.

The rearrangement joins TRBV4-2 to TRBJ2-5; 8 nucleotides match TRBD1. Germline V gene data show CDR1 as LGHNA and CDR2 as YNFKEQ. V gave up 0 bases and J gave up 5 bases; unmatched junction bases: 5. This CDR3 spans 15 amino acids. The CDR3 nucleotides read TGTGCCAGCAGCCAAGATGGGAGGACAGGGGAGACCCAGTACTTC. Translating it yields CASSQDGRTGETQYF.

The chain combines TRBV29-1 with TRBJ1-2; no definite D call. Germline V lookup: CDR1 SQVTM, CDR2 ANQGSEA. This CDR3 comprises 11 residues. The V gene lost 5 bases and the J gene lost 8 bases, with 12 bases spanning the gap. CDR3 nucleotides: TGCAGCGTTTTGGCCCGAGGCGGCTACACCTTC. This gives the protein CSVLARGGYTF. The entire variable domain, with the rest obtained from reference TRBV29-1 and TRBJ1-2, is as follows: SAVISQKPSRDICQRGTSLTIQCQVDSQVTMMFWYRQQPGQSLTLIATANQGSEATYESGFVIDKFPISRPNLTFSTLTVSNMSPEDSSIYLCSVLARGGYTFGSGTRLTVV.

The CDR3 nucleotides are TGCGCCAGCACCTTTCTCCCTAGCGGGAACTCAGATACGCAGTATTTT. Translation gives CASTFLPSGNSDTQYF. The J gene is TRBJ2-3, the V gene TRBV5-1; TRBD2 aligns across 9 bases. Germline V lookup: CDR1 SGHRS, CDR2 YFSETQ. J was trimmed by 4 bases and V by 6 bases; bases with no gene match: 12. The CDR3 covers 16 residues.

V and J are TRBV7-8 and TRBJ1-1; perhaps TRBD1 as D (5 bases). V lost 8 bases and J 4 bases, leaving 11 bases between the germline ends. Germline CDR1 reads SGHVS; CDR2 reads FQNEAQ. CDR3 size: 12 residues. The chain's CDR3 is CASGRGVTEAFF. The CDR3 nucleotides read TGTGCCAGCGGCCGGGGGGTCACTGAAGCTTTCTTT.

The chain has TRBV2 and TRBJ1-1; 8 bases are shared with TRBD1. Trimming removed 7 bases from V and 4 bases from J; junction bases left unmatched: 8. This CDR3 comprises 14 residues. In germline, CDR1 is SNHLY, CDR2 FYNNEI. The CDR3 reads CASTWTGYTTEAFF. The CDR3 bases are TGTGCCAGCACCTGGACAGGGTATACCACTGAAGCTTTCTTT.

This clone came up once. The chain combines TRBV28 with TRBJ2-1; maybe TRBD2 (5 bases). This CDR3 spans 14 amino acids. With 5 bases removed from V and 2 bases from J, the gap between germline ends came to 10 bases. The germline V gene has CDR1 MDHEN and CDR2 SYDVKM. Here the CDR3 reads CASSHGEPYNEQFF. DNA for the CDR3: TGTGCCAGCAGTCACGGGGAGCCCTACAATGAGCAGTTCTTC.

This CDR3 is CASSETGLAGVYEQYF. CDR3 in DNA: TGTGCCAGCTCTGAGACGGGGCTAGCGGGAGTCTACGAGCAGTACTTC. J is TRBJ2-7 and V is TRBV28, with 10 bases matching TRBD2. The length of the CDR3 is 16 residues. The trim removed 8 bases at V and 3 bases at J, leaving 13 bases unmatched. CDR1 and CDR2 from the germline V gene are MDHEN and SYDVKM.

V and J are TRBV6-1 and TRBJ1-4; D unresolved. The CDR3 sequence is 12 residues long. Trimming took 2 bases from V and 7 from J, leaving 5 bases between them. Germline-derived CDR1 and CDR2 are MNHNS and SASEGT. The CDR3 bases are TGTGCCAGCAGTGAAATTCTTGAAAAACTGTTTTTT. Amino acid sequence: CASSEILEKLFF.

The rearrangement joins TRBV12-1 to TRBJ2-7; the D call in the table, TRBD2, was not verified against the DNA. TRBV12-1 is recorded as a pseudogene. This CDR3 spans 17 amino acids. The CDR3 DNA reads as TGTGCCAGCAGCTGCCGGACTAGCGGGCTAGTTGTCTGGGAGCAGTACTTC. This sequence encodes CASSCRTSGLVVWEQYF.

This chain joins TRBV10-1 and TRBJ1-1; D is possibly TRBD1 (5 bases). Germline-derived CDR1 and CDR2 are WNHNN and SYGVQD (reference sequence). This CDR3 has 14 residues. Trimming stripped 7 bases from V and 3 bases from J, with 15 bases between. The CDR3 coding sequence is TGCGCCAGCAAGCAAGGGGTTAGGGACACTGAAGCTTTCTTT. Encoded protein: CASKQGVRDTEAFF.

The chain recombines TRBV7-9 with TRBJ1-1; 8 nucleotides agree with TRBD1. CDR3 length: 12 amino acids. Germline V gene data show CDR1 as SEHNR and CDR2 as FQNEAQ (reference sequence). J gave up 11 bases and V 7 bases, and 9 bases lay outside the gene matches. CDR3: CASTIGQGRAFF. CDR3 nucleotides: TGTGCCAGCACCATAGGACAGGGCCGGGCTTTCTTT.

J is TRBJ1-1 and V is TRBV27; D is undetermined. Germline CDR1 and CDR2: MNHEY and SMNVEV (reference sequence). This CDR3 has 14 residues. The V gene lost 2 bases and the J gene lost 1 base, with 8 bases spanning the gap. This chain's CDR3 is CASSLSPGNTEAFF. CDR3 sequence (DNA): TGTGCCAGCAGTTTAAGCCCAGGGAACACTGAAGCTTTCTTT.

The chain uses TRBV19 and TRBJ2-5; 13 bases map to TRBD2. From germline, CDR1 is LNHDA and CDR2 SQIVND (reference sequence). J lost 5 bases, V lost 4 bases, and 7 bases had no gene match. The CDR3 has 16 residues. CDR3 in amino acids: CASSTGTSGTWETQYF. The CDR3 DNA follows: TGTGCCAGTAGTACCGGGACTAGCGGGACATGGGAGACCCAGTACTTC.

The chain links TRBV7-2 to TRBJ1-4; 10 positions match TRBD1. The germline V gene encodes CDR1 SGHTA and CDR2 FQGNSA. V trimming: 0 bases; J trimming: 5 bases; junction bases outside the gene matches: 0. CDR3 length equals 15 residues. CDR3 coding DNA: TGTGCCAGCAGCTTAGCGGGACAGGGGAATGAAAAACTGTTTTTT. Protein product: CASSLAGQGNEKLFF.

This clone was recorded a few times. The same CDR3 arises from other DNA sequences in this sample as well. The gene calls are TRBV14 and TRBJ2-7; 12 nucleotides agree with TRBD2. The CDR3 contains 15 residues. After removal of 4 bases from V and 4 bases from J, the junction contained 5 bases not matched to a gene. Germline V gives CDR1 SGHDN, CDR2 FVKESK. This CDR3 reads CASSRGLAGSYEQYF. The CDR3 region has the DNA TGTGCCAGCAGCCGAGGACTAGCGGGGTCGTACGAGCAGTACTTC.

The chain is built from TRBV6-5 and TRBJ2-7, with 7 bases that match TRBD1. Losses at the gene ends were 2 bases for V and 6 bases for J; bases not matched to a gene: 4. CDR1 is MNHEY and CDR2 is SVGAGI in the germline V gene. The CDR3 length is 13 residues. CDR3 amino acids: CASSYGDSGEQYF. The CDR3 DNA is TGTGCCAGCAGTTACGGGGACAGTGGCGAGCAGTACTTC.

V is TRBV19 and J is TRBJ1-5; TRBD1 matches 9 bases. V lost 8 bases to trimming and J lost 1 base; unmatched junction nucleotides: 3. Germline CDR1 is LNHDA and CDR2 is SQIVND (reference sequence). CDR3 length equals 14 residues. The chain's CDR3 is CASDDRGSNQPQHF. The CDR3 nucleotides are TGTGCCAGTGACGACAGGGGGAGCAATCAGCCCCAGCATTTT. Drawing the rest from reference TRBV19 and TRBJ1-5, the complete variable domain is DGGITQSPKYLFRKEGQNVTLSCEQNLNHDAMYWYRQDPGQGLRLIYYSQIVNDFQKGDIAEGYSVSREKKESFPLTVTSAQKNPTAFYLCASDDRGSNQPQHFGDGTRLSIL.

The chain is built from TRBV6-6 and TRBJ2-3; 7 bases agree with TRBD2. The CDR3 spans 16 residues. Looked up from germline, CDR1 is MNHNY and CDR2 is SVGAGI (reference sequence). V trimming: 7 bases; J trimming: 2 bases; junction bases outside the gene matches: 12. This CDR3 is CASIAGGRLLTDTQYF. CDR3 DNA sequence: TGTGCCAGCATAGCGGGTGGGCGGCTCCTCACAGATACGCAGTATTTT.

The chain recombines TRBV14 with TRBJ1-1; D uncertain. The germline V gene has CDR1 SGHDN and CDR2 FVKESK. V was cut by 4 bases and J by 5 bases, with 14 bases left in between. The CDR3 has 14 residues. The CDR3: CASSLIFARTEAFF. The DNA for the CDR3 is TGTGCCAGCAGCCTTATCTTTGCGAGGACTGAAGCTTTCTTT.

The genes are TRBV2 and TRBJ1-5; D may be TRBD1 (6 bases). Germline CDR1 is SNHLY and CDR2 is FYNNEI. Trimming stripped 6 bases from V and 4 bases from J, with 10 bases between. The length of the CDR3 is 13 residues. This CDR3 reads CASRLTGNQPQHF. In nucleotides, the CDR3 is TGTGCCAGCAGATTGACAGGAAATCAGCCCCAGCATTTT.

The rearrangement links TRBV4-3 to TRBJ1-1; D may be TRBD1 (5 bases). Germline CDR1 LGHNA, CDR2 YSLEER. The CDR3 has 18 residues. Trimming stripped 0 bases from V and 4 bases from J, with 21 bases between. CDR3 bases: TGCGCCAGCAGCCAAGACCTTTCTGCCCGGGGGGTAGGCACTGAAGCTTTCTTT. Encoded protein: CASSQDLSARGVGTEAFF.